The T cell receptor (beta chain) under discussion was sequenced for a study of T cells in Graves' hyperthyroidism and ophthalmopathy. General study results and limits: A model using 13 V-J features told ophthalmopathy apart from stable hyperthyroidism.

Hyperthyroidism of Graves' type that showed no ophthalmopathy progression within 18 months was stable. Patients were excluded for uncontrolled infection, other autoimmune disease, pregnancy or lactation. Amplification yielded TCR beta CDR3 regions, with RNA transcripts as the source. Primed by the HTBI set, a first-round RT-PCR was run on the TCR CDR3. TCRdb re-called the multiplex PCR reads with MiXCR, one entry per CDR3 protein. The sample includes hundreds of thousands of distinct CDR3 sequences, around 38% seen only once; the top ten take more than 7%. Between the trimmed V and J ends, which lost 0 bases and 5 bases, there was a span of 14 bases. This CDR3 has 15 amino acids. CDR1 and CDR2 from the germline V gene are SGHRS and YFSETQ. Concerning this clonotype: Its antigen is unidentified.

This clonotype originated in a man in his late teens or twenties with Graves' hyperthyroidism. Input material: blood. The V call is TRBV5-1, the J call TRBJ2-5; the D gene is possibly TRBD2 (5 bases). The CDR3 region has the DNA TGCGCCAGCAGCTTGGTTTCCGGGGTGGCGGAGACCCAGTACTTC. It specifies CASSLVSGVAETQYF.